This T cell receptor (beta chain) was captured by sequencing in a study of cytomegalovirus exposure and HLA in healthy donors. Looking at the study overall: A later analysis reported the same platform for the roughly 110 validation repertoires and the 666 first-cohort repertoires. Regarding the study as a whole: Cytomegalovirus-associated TCR beta chains were listed, numbering 150 to 200.

TCRdb keeps only in-frame clones here, not all; method: immunoSEQ multiplex PCR. The sample includes approximately 60,000 clones, roughly 94% of them seen just once. In its sample, this clone was seen once. What it recognizes is unknown. V dropped 3 bases and J dropped 2 bases, with 7 bases sitting between them. CDR3 size: 13 residues. CDR1 and CDR2 from the germline V gene are MGHDK and SYGVNS. The TCR originated in a woman between 18 and 29 years old in good health and CMV-seropositive. V is TRBV25-1 and J is TRBJ2-5; TRBD1 is a possible D gene (6 bases). The sample was PBMCs. Here the CDR3 reads CASSEGAQETQYF. The CDR3 DNA is TGTGCCAGCAGTGAGGGGGCACAAGAGACCCAGTACTTC. Combining the CDR3 with reference TRBV25-1 and TRBJ2-5 gives the whole variable domain EADIYQTPRYLVIGTGKKITLECSQTMGHDKMYWYQQDPGMELHLIHYSYGVNSTEKGDLSSESTVSRIRTEHFPLTLESARPSHTSQYLCASSEGAQETQYFGPGTRLLVL.